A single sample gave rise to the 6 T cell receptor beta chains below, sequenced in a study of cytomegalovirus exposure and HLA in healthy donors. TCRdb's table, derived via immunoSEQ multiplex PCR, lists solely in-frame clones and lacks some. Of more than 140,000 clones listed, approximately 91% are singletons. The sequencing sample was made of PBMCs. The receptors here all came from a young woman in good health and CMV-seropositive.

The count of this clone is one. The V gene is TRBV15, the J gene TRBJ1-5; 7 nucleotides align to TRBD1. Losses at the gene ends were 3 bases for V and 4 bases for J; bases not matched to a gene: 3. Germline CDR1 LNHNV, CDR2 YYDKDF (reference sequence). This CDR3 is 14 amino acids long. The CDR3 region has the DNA TGTGCCACCAGCAGTCACAGGGGAAATCAGCCCCAGCATTTT. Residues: CATSSHRGNQPQHF.

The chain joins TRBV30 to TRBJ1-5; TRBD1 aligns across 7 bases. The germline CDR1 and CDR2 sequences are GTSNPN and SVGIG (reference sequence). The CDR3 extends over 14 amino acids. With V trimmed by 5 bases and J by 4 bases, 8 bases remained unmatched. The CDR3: CAWSTGSPNQPQHF. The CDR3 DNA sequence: TGTGCCTGGTCGACAGGGTCGCCGAATCAGCCCCAGCATTTT.

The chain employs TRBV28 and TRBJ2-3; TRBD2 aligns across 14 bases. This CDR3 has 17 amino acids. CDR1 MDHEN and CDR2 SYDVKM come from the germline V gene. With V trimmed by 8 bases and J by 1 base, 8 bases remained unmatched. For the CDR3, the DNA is TGTGCCAGCCCCCCCCCGGGACTAGCGGGAGGCACAGATACGCAGTATTTT. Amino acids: CASPPPGLAGGTDTQYF.

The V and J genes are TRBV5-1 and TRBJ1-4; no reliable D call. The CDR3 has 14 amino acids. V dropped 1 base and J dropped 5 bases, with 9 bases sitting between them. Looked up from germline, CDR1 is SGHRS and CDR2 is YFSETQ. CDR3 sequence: CASSLRGLNEKLFF. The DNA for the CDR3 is TGCGCCAGCAGCTTGCGAGGACTAAATGAAAAACTGTTTTTT.

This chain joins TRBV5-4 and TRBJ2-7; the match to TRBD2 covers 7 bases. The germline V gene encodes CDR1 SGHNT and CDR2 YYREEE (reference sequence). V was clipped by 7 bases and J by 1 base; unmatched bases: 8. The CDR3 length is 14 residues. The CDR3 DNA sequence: TGTGCCAGCGGAACTATGGGAGGGTCCTACGAGCAGTACTTC. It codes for CASGTMGGSYEQYF. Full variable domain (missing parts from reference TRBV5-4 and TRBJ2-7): ETGVTQSPTHLIKTRGQQVTLRCSSQSGHNTVSWYQQALGQGPQFIFQYYREEENGRGNFPPRFSGLQFPNYSSELNVNALELDDSALYLCASGTMGGSYEQYFGPGTRLTVT.

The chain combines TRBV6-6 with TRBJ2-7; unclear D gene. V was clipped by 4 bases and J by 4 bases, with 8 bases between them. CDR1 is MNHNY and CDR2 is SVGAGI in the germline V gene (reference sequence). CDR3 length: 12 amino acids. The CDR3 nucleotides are TGTGCCAGCAGTTCTGCAACTTACGAGCAGTACTTC. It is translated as CASSSATYEQYF.